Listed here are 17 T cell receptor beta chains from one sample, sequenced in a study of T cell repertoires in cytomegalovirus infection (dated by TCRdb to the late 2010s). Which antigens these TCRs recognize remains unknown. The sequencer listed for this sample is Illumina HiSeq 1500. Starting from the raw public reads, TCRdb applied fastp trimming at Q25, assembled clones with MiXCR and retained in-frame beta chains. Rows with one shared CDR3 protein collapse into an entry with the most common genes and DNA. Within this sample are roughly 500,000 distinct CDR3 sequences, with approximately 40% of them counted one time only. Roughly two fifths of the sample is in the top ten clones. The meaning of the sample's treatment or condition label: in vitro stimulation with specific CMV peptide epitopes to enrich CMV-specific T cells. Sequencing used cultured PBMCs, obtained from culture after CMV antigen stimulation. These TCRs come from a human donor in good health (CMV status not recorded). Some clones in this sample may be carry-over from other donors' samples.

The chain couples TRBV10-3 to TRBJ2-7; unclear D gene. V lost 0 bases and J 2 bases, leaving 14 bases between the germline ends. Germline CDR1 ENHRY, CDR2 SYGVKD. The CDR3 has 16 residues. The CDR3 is CAISESTRRGAYEQYF. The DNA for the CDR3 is TGTGCCATCAGTGAGTCGACCAGGAGAGGTGCCTACGAGCAGTACTTC.

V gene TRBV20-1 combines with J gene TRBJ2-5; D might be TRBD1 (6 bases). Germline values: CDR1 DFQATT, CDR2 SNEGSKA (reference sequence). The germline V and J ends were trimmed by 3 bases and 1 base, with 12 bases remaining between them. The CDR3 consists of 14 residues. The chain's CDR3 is CSARFGTPQETQYF. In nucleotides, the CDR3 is TGCAGTGCTAGGTTCGGGACACCCCAAGAGACCCAGTACTTC.

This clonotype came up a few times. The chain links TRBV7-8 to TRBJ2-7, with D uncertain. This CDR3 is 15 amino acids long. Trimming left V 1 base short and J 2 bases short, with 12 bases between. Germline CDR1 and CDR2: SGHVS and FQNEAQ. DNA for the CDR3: TGTGCCAGCAGCTTAGTGGGCAGACGACCCTACGAGCAGTACTTC. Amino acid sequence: CASSLVGRRPYEQYF.

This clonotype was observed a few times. The CDR3 sequence: CASSDRLMSSYEQYF. The CDR3 coding sequence is TGTGCCAGCAGCGACAGGTTGATGAGCTCCTACGAGCAGTACTTC. The V call is TRBV12-3 or TRBV12-4, the J call TRBJ2-7, with D possibly being TRBD1 (6 bases). Trimming removed 6 bases at V and 0 bases at J, with 15 bases between. The CDR3 is made up of 15 amino acids.

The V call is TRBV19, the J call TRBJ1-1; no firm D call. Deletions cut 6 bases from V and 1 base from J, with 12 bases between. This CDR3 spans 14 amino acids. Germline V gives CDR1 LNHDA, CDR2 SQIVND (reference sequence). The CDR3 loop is CASRSFTRNTEAFF. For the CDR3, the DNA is TGTGCCAGTAGATCCTTTACAAGGAACACTGAAGCTTTCTTT.

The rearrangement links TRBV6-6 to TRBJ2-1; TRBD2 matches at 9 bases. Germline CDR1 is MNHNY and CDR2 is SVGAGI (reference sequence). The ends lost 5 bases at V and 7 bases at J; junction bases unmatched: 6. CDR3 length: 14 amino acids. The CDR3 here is CASSQRSGGNEQFF. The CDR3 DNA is TGTGCCAGCAGTCAAAGGAGCGGGGGGAATGAGCAGTTCTTC.

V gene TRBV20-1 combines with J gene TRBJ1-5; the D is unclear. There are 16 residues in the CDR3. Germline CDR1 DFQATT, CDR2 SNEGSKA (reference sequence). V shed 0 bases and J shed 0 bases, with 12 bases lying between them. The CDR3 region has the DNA TGCAGTGCTAGAGATGAGGGCCCTTATAGCAATCAGCCCCAGCATTTT. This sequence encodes CSARDEGPYSNQPQHF.

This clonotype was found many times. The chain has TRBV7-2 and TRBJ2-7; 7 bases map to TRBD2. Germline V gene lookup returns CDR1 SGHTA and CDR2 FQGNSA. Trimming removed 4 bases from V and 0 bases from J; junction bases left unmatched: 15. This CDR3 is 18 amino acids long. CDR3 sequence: CASSSAWGQGGSSYEQYF. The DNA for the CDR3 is TGTGCCAGCAGCTCCGCGTGGGGTCAAGGCGGGAGCTCCTACGAGCAGTACTTC. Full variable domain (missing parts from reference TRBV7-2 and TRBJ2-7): GAGVSQSPSNKVTEKGKDVELRCDPISGHTALYWYRQSLGQGLEFLIYFQGNSAPDKSGLPSDRFSAERTGGSVSTLTIQRTQQEDSAVYLCASSSAWGQGGSSYEQYFGPGTRLTVT.

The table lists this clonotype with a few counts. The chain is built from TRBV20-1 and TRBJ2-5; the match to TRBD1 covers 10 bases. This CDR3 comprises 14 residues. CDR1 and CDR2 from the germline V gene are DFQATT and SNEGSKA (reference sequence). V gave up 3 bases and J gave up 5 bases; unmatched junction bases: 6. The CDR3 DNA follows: TGCAGTGCTAGCCAGGGACAGGGGATGGAGACCCAGTACTTC. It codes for CSASQGQGMETQYF.

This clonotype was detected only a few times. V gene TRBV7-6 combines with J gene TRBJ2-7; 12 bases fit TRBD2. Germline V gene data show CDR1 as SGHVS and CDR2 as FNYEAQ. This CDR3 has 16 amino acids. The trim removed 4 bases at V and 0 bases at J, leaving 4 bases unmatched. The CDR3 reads CASSSSGRVSSYEQYF. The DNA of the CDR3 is TGTGCCAGCAGCTCTAGCGGGAGGGTTAGCTCCTACGAGCAGTACTTC.

CDR3 protein: CASSPGQVTQYF. CDR3 DNA sequence: TGTGCCAGCAGCCCGGGACAGGTTACGCAGTATTTT. The chain links TRBV7-9 to TRBJ2-3; TRBD1 matches 8 bases. Germline CDR1 is SEHNR and CDR2 is FQNEAQ (reference sequence). V was pared by 5 bases and J by 8 bases, with 3 bases of the junction left unmatched. The CDR3 consists of 12 residues.

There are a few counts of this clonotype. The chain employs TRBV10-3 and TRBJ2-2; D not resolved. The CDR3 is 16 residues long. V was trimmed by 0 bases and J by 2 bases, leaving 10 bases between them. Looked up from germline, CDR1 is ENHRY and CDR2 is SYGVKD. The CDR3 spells CAISESFPSNTGELFF. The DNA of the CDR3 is TGTGCCATCAGTGAGTCATTCCCAAGTAACACCGGGGAGCTGTTTTTT.

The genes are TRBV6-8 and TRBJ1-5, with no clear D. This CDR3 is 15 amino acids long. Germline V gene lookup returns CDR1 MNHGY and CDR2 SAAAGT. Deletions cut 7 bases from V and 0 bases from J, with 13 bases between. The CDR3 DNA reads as TGTGCCAGCATTAACGGGCAGAATAGCAATCAGCCCCAGCATTTT. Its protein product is CASINGQNSNQPQHF.

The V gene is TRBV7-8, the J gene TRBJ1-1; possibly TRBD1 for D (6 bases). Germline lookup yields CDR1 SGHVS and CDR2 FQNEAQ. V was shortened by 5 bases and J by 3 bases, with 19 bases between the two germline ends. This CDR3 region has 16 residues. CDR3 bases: TGTGCCAGCAGCCCTCTTAGCGGGGCAGGGGACACTGAAGCTTTCTTT. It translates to CASSPLSGAGDTEAFF.

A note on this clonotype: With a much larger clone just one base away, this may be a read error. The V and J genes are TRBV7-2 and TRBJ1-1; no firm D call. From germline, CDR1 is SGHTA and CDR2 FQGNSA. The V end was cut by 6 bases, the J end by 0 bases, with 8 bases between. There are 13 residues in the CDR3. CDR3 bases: TGTACCAGCAGTTCCGAGATGAACACTGAAGCTTTCTTT. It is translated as CTSSSEMNTEAFF.

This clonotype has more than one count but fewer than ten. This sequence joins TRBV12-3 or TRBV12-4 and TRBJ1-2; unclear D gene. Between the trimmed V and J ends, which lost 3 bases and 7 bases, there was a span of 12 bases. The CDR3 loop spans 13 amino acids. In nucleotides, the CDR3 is TGTGCCAGCAGTTTCGTGGGTCCCGCTGGCTACACCTTC. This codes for CASSFVGPAGYTF.

The CDR3 sequence: CASTLDLALRFEQYF. In nucleotides, the CDR3 is TGTGCCAGCACCCTAGACCTTGCCCTTAGGTTTGAGCAGTACTTC. The chain couples TRBV6-1 to TRBJ2-7, with D unresolved. Germline-derived CDR1 and CDR2 are MNHNS and SASEGT. The CDR3 is 15 residues long. Trimming took off 7 bases at V and 7 bases at J, with 23 bases between the two ends.